The present TCR beta chain was sequenced within a study of metastatic and nonmetastatic thyroid tumors. Overall study: Comparison of repertoires was carried out across blood and tumor or nodule tissue from malignant and benign thyroid patients.

Thyroid surgery was performed in patients who had received no treatment beforehand. Original handling: To classify distant metastasis in papillary thyroid cancer, a model was built from CDR3 differences across clinicopathological groups. TCRdb reanalyzed the PCR reads via MiXCR. TCRdb, rather than the study authors, made the V and J calls. The repertoire holds 35,000 to 50,000 clones, with 17% as singletons. Overall study findings and caveats: Significantly higher TCR beta diversity was reportedly seen in malignant thyroid tumors than benign nodules, in blood and tumor.

Many counts were recorded for this clone. Its matching antigen is unknown. This CDR3 comprises 12 residues. The V gene lost 2 bases and the J gene lost 2 bases, with 5 bases spanning the gap. Germline V gene lookup returns CDR1 DFQATT and CDR2 SNEGSKA (reference sequence). The TCR comes from a female donor with papillary thyroid cancer or a benign thyroid nodule (not recorded which). Some clones in this sample may be carry-over from other donors' samples. Specimen: tumor tissue. V usage is TRBV20-1 and J usage is TRBJ2-3; D unresolved. This CDR3 reads CSARRPTDTQYF. The DNA for the CDR3 is TGCAGTGCTAGACGACCCACAGATACGCAGTATTTT.